This TCR beta chain appears in the sequencing data of a study of cytomegalovirus exposure and HLA in healthy donors. In the study overall: From 170 million or so T cells, an earlier analysis saw 90 million to 130 million unique TCR beta sequences.

The PCR used 60 Vbeta and 13 Jbeta primers. This table comes from immunoSEQ multiplex PCR, and its TCRdb copy is limited to in-frame clones, with some not included. The top ten clones hold roughly 4.5% of a sample with approximately 160,000 clones, 65% to 80% of them seen once. As concerns this clone: Its antigen remains unknown.

Trimming cost V 7 bases and J 2 bases, with 8 bases left between them. In germline, CDR1 is LNHDA, CDR2 SQIVND (reference sequence). This CDR3 has 12 amino acids. Points from the study as a whole: The study listed approximately 160 cytomegalovirus-associated TCR beta chains. TCR beta chains associated with HLA were, in a later analysis, more clonally expanded than equally common others.

The sequenced material came from PBMCs. The V and J genes are TRBV19 and TRBJ1-2; D uncertain. This receptor was taken from a man younger than 35 in good health and CMV-seropositive. CDR3 residues: CASKGGNYGYTF. Here the CDR3 DNA reads TGTGCCAGTAAAGGAGGGAACTATGGCTACACCTTC.